Below, 7 T cell receptor beta chains from the same sample are listed, as sequenced in a study of identical twins. Each CDR3 protein gets one entry after TCRdb re-called the 5' RACE reads with MiXCR. The profile covers 200,000 to 250,000 distinct CDR3 sequences, with about 7.5% appearing a single time and 1.9% taken by the ten largest. These data were also filed under a second study, of yellow fever vaccine responses in identical twins.

Sequenced: memory (CD45RO+) T cells sorted from blood. These receptors all stem from a woman between 18 and 30 years old in good health.

This clonotype was seen a handful of times. The chain carries TRBV7-3 and TRBJ2-3, with TRBD2 matching over 8 bases. Germline V lookup: CDR1 SGHTA, CDR2 FQGTGA. The V and J ends lost 5 bases and 6 bases, in that order; junction bases with no gene match: 16. This CDR3 is built from 17 residues. CDR3 in DNA: TGTGCCAGCAGCCTATACGGGGGTAGCGGGGTGGCGGATACGCAGTATTTT. It codes for CASSLYGGSGVADTQYF.

The rearrangement uses TRBV20-1 and TRBJ1-1, with a possible D match to TRBD1 (5 bases). The length of the CDR3 is 13 residues. Trimming removed 6 bases at V and 1 base at J, with 12 bases between. Germline CDR1 reads DFQATT; CDR2 reads SNEGSKA (reference sequence). The CDR3 DNA reads TGCAGTGCCCCGAGGGGACCGAACACTGAAGCTTTCTTT. The encoded protein is CSAPRGPNTEAFF.

The chain carries TRBV5-4 and TRBJ2-3; D ambiguous. The germline V and J ends were trimmed by 3 bases and 4 bases, with 12 bases remaining between them. The germline CDR1 and CDR2 sequences are SGHNT and YYREEE (reference sequence). The CDR3 loop spans 14 amino acids. CDR3 DNA: TGTGCCAGCAGCTCCGCCGCGAGGCCAGATACGCAGTATTTT. Encoded protein: CASSSAARPDTQYF.

A few counts support this clonotype. The CDR3 bases are TGTGCCAGCAGCCCCGGTTGGGGGCTAGCGGCAAGCAATGAGCAGTTCTTC. Protein: CASSPGWGLAASNEQFF. This sequence joins TRBV11-2 and TRBJ2-1, with a weak D call TRBD2 (7 bases). The CDR3 is made up of 17 amino acids. Germline CDR1 and CDR2: SGHAT and FQNNGV. V was clipped by 5 bases and J by 6 bases, with 23 bases between them.

This clonotype was counted between two and nine times. The chain uses TRBV5-1 and TRBJ2-3; 9 bases are shared with TRBD2. The CDR3 length is 16 residues. With 0 bases clipped from V and 4 bases from J, the junction kept 6 bases outside the gene matches. Germline V gives CDR1 SGHRS, CDR2 YFSETQ. CDR3 amino acids: CASSLERGAAADTQYF. The CDR3 coding sequence is TGCGCCAGCAGCTTGGAGCGGGGGGCTGCGGCAGATACGCAGTATTTT. Combining the CDR3 with reference TRBV5-1 and TRBJ2-3 gives the whole variable domain KAGVTQTPRYLIKTRGQQVTLSCSPISGHRSVSWYQQTPGQGLQFLFEYFSETQRNKGNFPGRFSGRQFSNSRSEMNVSTLELGDSALYLCASSLERGAAADTQYFGPGTRLTVL.

This clonotype was counted between two and nine times. This chain joins TRBV6-4 and TRBJ2-1; 10 bases map to TRBD2. This CDR3 comprises 15 residues. Germline assignment: CDR1 MRHNA and CDR2 SNTAGT. Losses at the gene ends were 6 bases for V and 2 bases for J; bases not matched to a gene: 4. CDR3 amino acids: CASSGTSGAYNEQFF. CDR3 nucleotides: TGTGCCAGCAGCGGAACTAGCGGGGCCTACAATGAGCAGTTCTTC.

The chain is built from TRBV20-1 and TRBJ2-7, with D tentatively TRBD1 (6 bases). Germline CDR1 is DFQATT and CDR2 is SNEGSKA (reference sequence). The CDR3 is 14 amino acids. V lost 1 base, J lost 4 bases, and 14 bases lay in between. CDR3 bases: TGCAGTGCTAGAGTTGACAGGAGTCTTTACGAGCAGTACTTC. Its protein is CSARVDRSLYEQYF.